These 19 T cell receptor beta chains originate from one sample sequenced in a study of CXCR3-negative and CXCR3-positive naive CD8 T cells. Study-level results: Greater hydrophobicity was found in TRB CDR3s of CXCR3-positive naive cells than of CXCR3-negative naive cells.

These TCRs are of unknown antigen specificity. The TRB libraries of cDNA were built by UMI-labeled 5' RACE. With the 5' RACE reads reprocessed, TCRdb shows one record per CDR3 protein and no DNA. The sample data list over 70,000 distinct CDR3 sequences. Material: naive CXCR3+ CD8+ T cells from blood. Subset here: CD45RO-CCR7+CD27+CD95- naive CD8+ T cells expressing CXCR3 (TNR3+). The receptors derive from a human donor in good health. Some clones in this sample may be carry-over from other donors' samples.

The gene calls are TRBV7-9 and TRBJ2-2; TCRdb lists TRBD2, though no DNA is available to test this call. Looked up from germline, CDR1 is SEHNR and CDR2 is FQNEAQ (reference sequence). The CDR3 runs to 15 residues. CDR3 protein: CASSTSGTSDGELFF.

The chain has TRBV6-2 or TRBV6-3 and TRBJ2-1. There are 15 residues in the CDR3. Germline V gene lookup returns CDR1 MNHEY and CDR2 SVGEGT. CDR3 loop: CASSYLGLADNEQFF.

V and J are TRBV6-2 or TRBV6-3 and TRBJ2-7. Germline lookup yields CDR1 MNHEY and CDR2 SVGEGT. CDR3 length: 11 amino acids. CDR3 loop: CASSTTYEQYF.

This chain connects TRBV7-6 to TRBJ2-7; the D call from TCRdb, TRBD1, cannot be confirmed without DNA. This CDR3 contains 15 residues. CDR1 is SGHVS and CDR2 is FNYEAQ in the germline V gene. This CDR3 is CASAPGGGSSYEQYF.

The V and J genes are TRBV6-5 and TRBJ2-1; lacking DNA, the TRBD1 call made by TCRdb goes unchecked. This CDR3 region has 14 residues. CDR1 is MNHEY, CDR2 SVGAGI, per germline. The CDR3 spells CASSLGTGRNEQFF.

V gene TRBV29-1 combines with J gene TRBJ1-2; TCRdb reports TRBD1, a call that lacks DNA to check it against. Germline CDR1 and CDR2: SQVTM and ANQGSEA. This CDR3 has 14 residues. This CDR3 is CSVRDRFGVDGYTF.

The chain couples TRBV12-3 or TRBV12-4 to TRBJ2-3; the TCRdb D gene call, TRBD2, has no DNA to confirm it. The CDR3 extends over 16 amino acids. The CDR3 here is CASRPGLAGSTDTQYF.

The gene calls are TRBV11-1 and TRBJ2-3; with no DNA, the TCRdb D assignment of TRBD2 cannot be verified. The CDR3 contains 17 residues. The germline CDR1 and CDR2 sequences are SGHAT and FQDESV (reference sequence). The CDR3 region is CASSFFREGLLEDTQYF.

The chain carries TRBV7-9 and TRBJ2-7; TCRdb's assignment of TRBD1 cannot be checked, as there is no DNA. Germline V gene lookup returns CDR1 SEHNR and CDR2 FQNEAQ (reference sequence). The CDR3 covers 15 residues. The CDR3: CASSTLDRDAHEQYF.

The rearrangement joins TRBV6-2 or TRBV6-3 to TRBJ2-2; as DNA is missing, the TRBD1 call by TCRdb cannot be tested. This CDR3 contains 14 residues. Looked up from germline, CDR1 is MNHEY and CDR2 is SVGEGT. CDR3 in amino acids: CASSLDEGTGELFF.

The rearrangement joins TRBV6-5 to TRBJ2-1. The germline V gene encodes CDR1 MNHEY and CDR2 SVGAGI. This CDR3 spans 14 amino acids. CDR3 sequence: CASRGSGSYNEQFF.

This chain connects TRBV5-5 to TRBJ1-1; the D gene TCRdb calls, TRBD1, cannot be checked with no DNA. The CDR3 contains 14 residues. Germline-derived CDR1 and CDR2 are SGHKS and YYEKEE (reference sequence). CDR3 sequence reads: CASSLGTVNTEAFF.

V gene TRBV27 combines with J gene TRBJ2-1; TCRdb's D call, TRBD1, is unchecked because there is no DNA. The length of the CDR3 is 14 residues. Germline CDR1 and CDR2: MNHEY and SMNVEV (reference sequence). CDR3 sequence reads: CASSPGGPYNEQFF.

V gene TRBV2 combines with J gene TRBJ2-6. The CDR3 runs to 16 residues. The germline V gene encodes CDR1 SNHLY and CDR2 FYNNEI. CDR3 protein: CASSSDRTSGANVLTF. The entire variable domain, with the rest obtained from reference TRBV2 and TRBJ2-6, is as follows: EPEVTQTPSHQVTQMGQEVILRCVPISNHLYFYWYRQILGQKVEFLVSFYNNEISEKSEIFDDQFSVERPDGSNFTLKIRSTKLEDSAMYFCASSSDRTSGANVLTFGAGSRLTVL.

The chain carries TRBV30 and TRBJ2-7; TCRdb names TRBD1, which stays unverified in the absence of DNA. This CDR3 region has 16 residues. Germline V gene data show CDR1 as GTSNPN and CDR2 as SVGIG (reference sequence). The CDR3 spells CAWTADRTTMYNEQYF.

This chain uses TRBV4-1 with TRBJ1-5. CDR1 and CDR2 (germline): MGHRA, YSYEKL. The CDR3 is 16 residues long. The CDR3 loop reads CASSQSSALGNQPQHF.

V gene TRBV20-1 combines with J gene TRBJ2-1; TCRdb's D call of TRBD2 is untestable without DNA. CDR3 length: 13 residues. Germline lookup yields CDR1 DFQATT and CDR2 SNEGSKA (reference sequence). CDR3 in amino acids: CSAIPGLASEQFF.

The V call is TRBV7-6, the J call TRBJ1-5. The germline gives CDR1 SGHVS, CDR2 FNYEAQ. The CDR3 consists of 13 residues. The CDR3 reads CASSSGILGPQHF.

The chain couples TRBV29-1 to TRBJ1-2; the TCRdb call, TRBD1, lacks DNA for checking. Germline V gives CDR1 SQVTM, CDR2 ANQGSEA. The CDR3 is 11 residues long. This CDR3 is CSARASYGYTF.